Presented here are 19 T cell receptor beta chains from one specimen sequenced in a study of blood T cell repertoires in COVID-19. Libraries were prepared by immunoSEQ multiplex PCR; TCRdb keeps only in-frame clonotypes and omits some of them. Among approximately 220,000 clones listed, nearly 90% were seen once. The source material was PBMCs or T cells enriched from blood (not recorded which). The receptors shown here come from a man in his thirties or forties who had been exposed to COVID-19.

V is TRBV27 and J is TRBJ2-5; TRBD2 might be the D (5 bases). With 6 bases removed from V and 2 bases from J, the gap between germline ends came to 19 bases. The CDR3 loop spans 16 amino acids. CDR1 and CDR2 (germline): MNHEY, SMNVEV (reference sequence). The CDR3: CASRVFAGGPQETQYF. As DNA, the CDR3 is TGTGCCAGCAGAGTCTTCGCGGGCGGGCCACAAGAGACCCAGTACTTC.

This chain links TRBV18 with TRBJ2-1; a weak D match, TRBD2 (6 bases). The CDR3 contains 14 residues. CDR1 is KGHSH, CDR2 LQKENI, per germline. V gave up 6 bases and J gave up 3 bases, with 12 bases separating them. This CDR3 is CASSLGGLYNEQFF. CDR3 nucleotide sequence: TGTGCCAGCTCCCTCGGGGGACTCTACAATGAGCAGTTCTTC.

The chain has TRBV5-1 and TRBJ2-3; 11 bases are shared with TRBD2. V was pared by 3 bases and J by 7 bases, with 4 bases of the junction left unmatched. The CDR3 sequence is 14 residues long. Germline assignment: CDR1 SGHRS and CDR2 YFSETQ. The CDR3 DNA is TGCGCCAGCAGCTATAGCGGGGGGGCATATACGCAGTATTTT. It yields the protein CASSYSGGAYTQYF.

This rearrangement joins TRBV27 to TRBJ1-1, with TRBD1 matching over 9 bases. Germline-derived CDR1 and CDR2 are MNHEY and SMNVEV (reference sequence). The CDR3 contains 16 residues. V was pared by 5 bases and J by 2 bases, with 9 bases of the junction left unmatched. CDR3 nucleotide sequence: TGTGCCAGCAGTCTCAACGCGGGACAGGGTAACACTGAAGCTTTCTTT. Translation: CASSLNAGQGNTEAFF.

The chain is built from TRBV11-3 and TRBJ2-5, with 7 bases lining up with TRBD2. This CDR3 comprises 14 residues. Germline CDR1 SGHNT, CDR2 YENEEA. The J segment lost 0 bases and the V segment lost 4 bases, leaving 2 bases of the junction unmatched. CDR3 region: CASSSGGNQETQYF. The CDR3 coding sequence is TGTGCCAGCAGCTCCGGGGGGAACCAAGAGACCCAGTACTTC. The complete variable domain, with remaining parts taken from reference TRBV11-3 and TRBJ2-5, reads EAGVVQSPRYKIIEKKQPVAFWCNPISGHNTLYWYLQNLGQGPELLIRYENEEAVDDSQLPKDRFSAERLKGVDSTLKIQPAELGDSAVYLCASSSGGNQETQYFGPGTRLLVL.

The gene calls are TRBV3-1 (or the pseudogene TRBV3-2) and TRBJ1-2; 7 bases are a match to TRBD1. This CDR3 has 18 residues. Germline V gives CDR1 LGHDT, CDR2 YNNKEL (reference sequence). Trimming removed 3 bases from V and 4 bases from J; junction bases left unmatched: 17. The CDR3 nucleotides read TGTGCCAGCAGCCAGGTTTGGGACAGCGGAACTGGGAGCTATGGCTACACCTTC. This sequence encodes CASSQVWDSGTGSYGYTF.

This chain links TRBV5-5 with TRBJ1-3, with D possibly being TRBD1 (6 bases). Germline loops: CDR1 SGHKS, CDR2 YYEKEE (reference sequence). The CDR3 is made up of 17 amino acids. V was pared by 3 bases and J by 0 bases, with 16 bases between. CDR3 residues: CASSSPAGDHSGNTIYF. In nucleotides, the CDR3 is TGTGCCAGCAGCTCTCCGGCAGGGGACCACTCTGGAAACACCATATATTTT. Based on the CDR3 plus reference TRBV5-5 and TRBJ1-3, the full variable domain is DAGVTQSPTHLIKTRGQQVTLRCSPISGHKSVSWYQQVLGQGPQFIFQYYEKEERGRGNFPDRFSARQFPNYSSELNVNALLLGDSALYLCASSSPAGDHSGNTIYFGEGSWLTVV.

The chain links TRBV4-1 to TRBJ2-2; a possible D gene is TRBD2 (6 bases). V was pared by 6 bases and J by 7 bases, with 15 bases between. This CDR3 is built from 14 residues. Germline-derived CDR1 and CDR2 are MGHRA and YSYEKL. Written as DNA, the CDR3 is TGCGCCAGCAGTCCACTTTTGGAGGGCGGGGAGCTGTTTTTT. Translating it yields CASSPLLEGGELFF.

This sequence joins TRBV5-1 and TRBJ2-2, with D uncertain. CDR1 is SGHRS and CDR2 is YFSETQ in the germline V gene. V lost 2 bases and J lost 6, with 11 bases in between. The CDR3 extends over 14 amino acids. CDR3 nucleotide sequence: TGCGCCAGCAGCTTAAAGGTCGAGGCCGGGGAGCTGTTTTTT. This translates into CASSLKVEAGELFF. Full variable domain (rest looked up from reference TRBV5-1 and TRBJ2-2): KAGVTQTPRYLIKTRGQQVTLSCSPISGHRSVSWYQQTPGQGLQFLFEYFSETQRNKGNFPGRFSGRQFSNSRSEMNVSTLELGDSALYLCASSLKVEAGELFFGEGSRLTVL.

The chain employs TRBV13 and TRBJ2-3, with 12 positions matching TRBD2. The CDR3 has 19 residues. CDR1 is PRHDT, CDR2 FYEKMQ, per germline (reference sequence). Losses at the gene ends were 5 bases for V and 0 bases for J; bases not matched to a gene: 12. The DNA for the CDR3 is TGTGCCAGCAGCCCATTACTAGCGGGGGGATTAAATAGCACAGATACGCAGTATTTT. As protein: CASSPLLAGGLNSTDTQYF.

The gene calls are TRBV19 and TRBJ1-3, with D possibly TRBD1 on 5 matching bases. Trimming removed 5 bases from V and 0 bases from J, with 14 bases in between. This CDR3 comprises 16 residues. Germline V gene lookup returns CDR1 LNHDA and CDR2 SQIVND (reference sequence). The CDR3 sequence is CASSVLGGISGNTIYF. As DNA, the CDR3 is TGTGCCAGTAGTGTCTTGGGGGGGATCTCTGGAAACACCATATATTTT.

V gene TRBV7-6 combines with J gene TRBJ2-5; TRBD2 agrees at 7 bases. CDR1 is SGHVS, CDR2 FNYEAQ, per germline. After removal of 0 bases from V and 1 base from J, the junction contained 2 bases not matched to a gene. The CDR3 length is 15 residues. The chain's CDR3 is CASSLAGTTQETQYF. The CDR3 DNA follows: TGTGCCAGCAGCTTAGCGGGGACTACCCAAGAGACCCAGTACTTC.

This clone was counted only a few times. This sequence joins TRBV29-1 and TRBJ1-2, with a possible D match to TRBD1 (5 bases). The CDR3 contains 13 residues. The germline CDR1 and CDR2 sequences are SQVTM and ANQGSEA. Trimming took 3 bases from V and 5 from J, leaving 13 bases between them. The CDR3 here is CSVDGGAGYGYTF. The CDR3 DNA reads TGCAGCGTTGATGGCGGGGCGGGGTATGGCTACACCTTC.

The chain links TRBV12-3 or TRBV12-4 to TRBJ1-2, with D maybe TRBD1 (5 bases). V shed 7 bases and J shed 8 bases, with 17 bases lying between them. The CDR3 has 13 residues. In DNA, the CDR3 is TGTGCCAGCACCGGGGGGGATTTTAGGGGCTACACCTTC. Amino acids: CASTGGDFRGYTF.

The chain couples TRBV27 to TRBJ2-7; tentatively, D is TRBD2 (5 bases). Germline V CDR1 and CDR2: MNHEY, SMNVEV (reference sequence). Trimming removed 5 bases from V and 5 bases from J, with 13 bases in between. CDR3 length: 13 amino acids. CDR3 amino acids: CASSEVGVDEQYF. CDR3 nucleotides: TGTGCCAGCAGTGAAGTCGGGGTTGACGAGCAGTACTTC.

V usage is TRBV5-6 and J usage is TRBJ1-2; 8 bases map to TRBD1. The CDR3 has 12 residues. After removal of 4 bases from V and 8 bases from J, the junction contained 4 bases not matched to a gene. Germline CDR1 reads SGHDT; CDR2 reads YYEEEE. This chain's CDR3 is CASSRTGRGYTF. The CDR3 coding sequence is TGTGCCAGCAGCCGGACAGGGCGCGGCTACACCTTC.

The V and J genes are TRBV4-1 and TRBJ2-7; 10 nucleotides agree with TRBD1. Germline CDR1 and CDR2: MGHRA and YSYEKL. After removal of 0 bases from V and 3 bases from J, the junction contained 5 bases not matched to a gene. The CDR3 extends over 16 amino acids. This chain's CDR3 is CASSQDGGTGDYEQYF. The CDR3, as DNA: TGCGCCAGCAGCCAAGATGGCGGGACAGGGGACTACGAGCAGTACTTC.

J is TRBJ2-1 and V is TRBV19; D perhaps matches TRBD1 (6 bases). The CDR3 is made up of 17 amino acids. Looked up from germline, CDR1 is LNHDA and CDR2 is SQIVND (reference sequence). Trimming removed 9 bases at V and 8 bases at J, with 29 bases between. CDR3: CASCRDAARLGGDEQFF. CDR3 bases: TGTGCCAGCTGCCGGGACGCGGCTCGACTTGGGGGCGATGAGCAGTTCTTC.

The rearrangement joins TRBV9 to TRBJ1-2, with a weak D call TRBD1 (5 bases). This CDR3 region has 18 residues. CDR1 and CDR2 from the germline V gene are SGDLS and YYNGEE. The V end lost 0 bases, the J end lost 2 bases, and 20 bases lay between the germline ends. CDR3 DNA: TGTGCCAGCAGCGTAGAAGGGTTCGGTGGACCAGGGAACTATGGCTACACCTTC. Translated: CASSVEGFGGPGNYGYTF.